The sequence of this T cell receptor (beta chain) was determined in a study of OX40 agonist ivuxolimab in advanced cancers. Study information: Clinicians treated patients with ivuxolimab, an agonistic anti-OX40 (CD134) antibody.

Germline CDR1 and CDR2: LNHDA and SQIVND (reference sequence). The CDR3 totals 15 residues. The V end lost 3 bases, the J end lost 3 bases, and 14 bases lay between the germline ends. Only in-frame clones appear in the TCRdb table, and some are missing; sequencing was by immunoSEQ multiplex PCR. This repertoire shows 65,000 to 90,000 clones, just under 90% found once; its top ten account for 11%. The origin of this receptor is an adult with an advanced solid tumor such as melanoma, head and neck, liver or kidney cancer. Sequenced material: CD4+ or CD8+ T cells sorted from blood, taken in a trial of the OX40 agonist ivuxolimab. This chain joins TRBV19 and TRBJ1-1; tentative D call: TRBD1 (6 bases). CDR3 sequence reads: CASSMGSRGYTEAFF. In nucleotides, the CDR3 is TGTGCCAGTAGTATGGGTAGCAGGGGATACACTGAAGCTTTCTTT.